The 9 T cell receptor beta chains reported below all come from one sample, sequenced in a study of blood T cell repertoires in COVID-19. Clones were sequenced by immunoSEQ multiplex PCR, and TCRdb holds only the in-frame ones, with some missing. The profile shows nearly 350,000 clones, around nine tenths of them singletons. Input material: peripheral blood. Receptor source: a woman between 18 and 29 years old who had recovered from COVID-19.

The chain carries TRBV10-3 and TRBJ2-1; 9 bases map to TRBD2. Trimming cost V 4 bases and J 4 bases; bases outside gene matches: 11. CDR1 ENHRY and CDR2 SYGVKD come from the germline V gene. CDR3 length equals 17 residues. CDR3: CAISATHSSGEYNEQFF. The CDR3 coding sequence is TGTGCCATCAGTGCCACCCATTCTAGCGGGGAGTACAATGAGCAGTTCTTC.

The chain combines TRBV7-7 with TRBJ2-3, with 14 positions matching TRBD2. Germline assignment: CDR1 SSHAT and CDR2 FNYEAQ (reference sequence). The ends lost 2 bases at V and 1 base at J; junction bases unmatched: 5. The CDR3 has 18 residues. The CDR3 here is CASSLYPGLAGGTDTQYF. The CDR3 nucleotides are TGTGCCAGCAGCTTATACCCGGGACTAGCGGGAGGCACAGATACGCAGTATTTT. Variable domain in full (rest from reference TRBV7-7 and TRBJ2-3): GAGVSQSPRYKVTKRGQDVTLRCDPISSHATLYWYQQALGQGPEFLTYFNYEAQPDKSGLPSDRFSAERPEGSISTLTIQRTEQRDSAMYRCASSLYPGLAGGTDTQYFGPGTRLTVL.

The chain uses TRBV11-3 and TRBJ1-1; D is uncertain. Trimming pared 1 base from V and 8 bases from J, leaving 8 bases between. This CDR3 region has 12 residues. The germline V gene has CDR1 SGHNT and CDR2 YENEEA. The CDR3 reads CASSLGRREAFF. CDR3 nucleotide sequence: TGTGCCAGCAGCTTAGGACGGAGAGAAGCTTTCTTT.

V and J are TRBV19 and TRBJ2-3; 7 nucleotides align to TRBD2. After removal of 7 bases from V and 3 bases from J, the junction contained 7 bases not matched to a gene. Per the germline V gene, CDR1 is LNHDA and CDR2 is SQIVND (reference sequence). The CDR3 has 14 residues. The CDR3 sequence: CASKRAGETDTQYF. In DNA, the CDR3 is TGTGCCAGTAAGCGGGCGGGAGAAACAGATACGCAGTATTTT.

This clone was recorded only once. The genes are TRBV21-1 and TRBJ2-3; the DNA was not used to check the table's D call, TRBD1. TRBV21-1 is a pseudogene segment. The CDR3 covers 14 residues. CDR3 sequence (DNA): TGTGCCAGCAGTCCGACAGGGGTTTTCGATACGCAGTATTTT. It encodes CASSPTGVFDTQYF.

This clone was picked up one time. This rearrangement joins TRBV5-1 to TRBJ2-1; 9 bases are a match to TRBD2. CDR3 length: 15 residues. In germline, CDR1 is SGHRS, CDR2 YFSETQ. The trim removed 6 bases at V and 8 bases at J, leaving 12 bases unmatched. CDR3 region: CASTRGVTSGYEQFF. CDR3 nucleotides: TGCGCCAGCACTAGGGGGGTGACTAGCGGATATGAGCAGTTCTTC.

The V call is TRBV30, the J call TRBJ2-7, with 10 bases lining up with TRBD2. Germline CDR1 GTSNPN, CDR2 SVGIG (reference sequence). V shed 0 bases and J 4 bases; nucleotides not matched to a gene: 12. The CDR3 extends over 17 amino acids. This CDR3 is CAWSVRLAGDPGYEQYV. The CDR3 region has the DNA TGTGCCTGGAGTGTACGGCTAGCGGGAGACCCAGGTTACGAGCAGTACGTC.

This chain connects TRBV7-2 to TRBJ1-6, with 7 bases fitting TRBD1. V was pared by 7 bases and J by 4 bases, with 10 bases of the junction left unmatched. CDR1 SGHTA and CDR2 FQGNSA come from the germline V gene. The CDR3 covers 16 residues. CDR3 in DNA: TGTGCCAGCACCGACAGGGTAGGACAGTATAATTCACCCCTCCACTTT. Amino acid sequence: CASTDRVGQYNSPLHF.

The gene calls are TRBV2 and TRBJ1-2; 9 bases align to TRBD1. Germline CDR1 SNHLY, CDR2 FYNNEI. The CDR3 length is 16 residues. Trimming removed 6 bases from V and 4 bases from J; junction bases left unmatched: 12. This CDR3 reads CASRHISGTGRYGYTF. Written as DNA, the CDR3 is TGTGCCAGCAGGCACATTTCCGGGACAGGGCGCTATGGCTACACCTTC.